Presented here are 30 T cell receptor beta chains from one specimen sequenced in a study of post-analysis software for immune sequencing data. Unique molecular identifiers were present in the TCR beta cDNA libraries. Each CDR3 protein is one row after TCRdb ran MiXCR on the PCR reads. The data contain about 820,000 distinct CDR3 sequences, under 70% of them singletons. Study-level points and caveats: There were five TRBV segments more frequent in patients than controls, and TRBV5-6, TRBV5-1 and TRBV20-1 were among them.

The antigens these receptors bind are not known. Specimen: blood. All receptors derive from a girl between 10 and 17 years old with multiple sclerosis.

The V gene is TRBV5-1, the J gene TRBJ2-5; the match to TRBD1 covers 8 bases. The germline CDR1 and CDR2 sequences are SGHRS and YFSETQ. The V segment lost 3 bases and the J segment 3 bases; nucleotides outside the gene matches: 4. This CDR3 is built from 14 residues. The CDR3 spells CASSSGQGEETQYF. DNA for the CDR3: TGCGCCAGCAGCTCTGGACAGGGTGAAGAGACCCAGTACTTC.

The V and J genes are TRBV12-3 or TRBV12-4 and TRBJ1-2, with 8 bases that match TRBD1. Trimming removed 6 bases from V and 0 bases from J; junction bases left unmatched: 12. The CDR3 is made up of 17 amino acids. The CDR3 sequence: CASRERTGLTANYGYTF. The CDR3, as DNA: TGTGCCAGCAGAGAACGGACAGGGCTAACTGCTAACTATGGCTACACCTTC.

Many counts were recorded for this clonotype. The chain joins TRBV18 to TRBJ1-2, with TRBD1 as a possible D gene (5 bases). This CDR3 spans 13 amino acids. Trimming left V 3 bases short and J 2 bases short, with 7 bases between. Germline V CDR1 and CDR2: KGHSH, LQKENI. Written as DNA, the CDR3 is TGTGCCAGCTCACCCGAGGGGAACTATGGCTACACCTTC. The encoded protein is CASSPEGNYGYTF. Using reference TRBV18 and TRBJ1-2 for the parts outside the CDR3, the full variable domain is NAGVMQNPRHLVRRRGQEARLRCSPMKGHSHVYWYRQLPEEGLKFMVYLQKENIIDESGMPKERFSAEFPKEGPSILRIQQVVRGDSAAYFCASSPEGNYGYTFGSGTRLTVV.

This clonotype was counted a few times. The chain couples TRBV2 to TRBJ1-6; TRBD1 is a possible D gene (6 bases). Trimming stripped 8 bases from V and 9 bases from J, with 14 bases between. The CDR3 is 13 amino acids. Germline V gene lookup returns CDR1 SNHLY and CDR2 FYNNEI. The CDR3 region has the DNA TGTGCCAGCGGCAGGGGTCCTGCTTCACCCCTCCACTTT. It encodes CASGRGPASPLHF.

CDR3 coding DNA: TGCAGTGCTGAAGCCGGGGCTGGCCTCGTGGGGGAAGCTTTCTTT. Translation: CSAEAGAGLVGEAFF. The chain couples TRBV20-1 to TRBJ1-1; D may be TRBD1 (5 bases). CDR3 size: 15 residues. CDR1 DFQATT and CDR2 SNEGSKA come from the germline V gene (reference sequence). The V end lost 5 bases, the J end lost 8 bases, and 24 bases lay between the germline ends.

The chain carries TRBV2 and TRBJ2-1; D possibly corresponds to TRBD2 (6 bases). Germline V lookup: CDR1 SNHLY, CDR2 FYNNEI. This CDR3 spans 15 amino acids. Trimming took off 6 bases at V and 8 bases at J, with 20 bases between the two ends. The CDR3 is CASSTALGGVYEQFF. The CDR3 coding sequence is TGTGCCAGCAGCACCGCCCTCGGGGGAGTCTATGAGCAGTTCTTC. Full variable domain (rest looked up from reference TRBV2 and TRBJ2-1): EPEVTQTPSHQVTQMGQEVILRCVPISNHLYFYWYRQILGQKVEFLVSFYNNEISEKSEIFDDQFSVERPDGSNFTLKIRSTKLEDSAMYFCASSTALGGVYEQFFGPGTRLTVL.

J is TRBJ2-1 and V is TRBV6-4; TRBD2 matches 14 bases. V shed 6 bases, J shed 6 bases, and the junction held 7 bases outside the gene matches. CDR3 length equals 16 residues. In germline, CDR1 is MRHNA, CDR2 SNTAGT. CDR3 DNA sequence: TGTGCCAGCAGCATGGGACTAGCGGGAGTCCTCAATGAGCAGTTCTTC. Protein sequence: CASSMGLAGVLNEQFF.

The chain uses TRBV14 and TRBJ2-5; the D is unclear. CDR3 length: 12 residues. Deletions cut 0 bases from V and 7 bases from J, with 6 bases between. Germline V gene sequence: CDR1 SGHDN, CDR2 FVKESK. The CDR3: CASSQDWGTQYF. For the CDR3, the DNA is TGTGCCAGCAGCCAAGACTGGGGGACCCAGTACTTC.

The genes are TRBV20-1 and TRBJ2-7; D unresolved. Trimming left V 5 bases short and J 7 bases short, with 18 bases between. The CDR3 contains 13 residues. The germline CDR1 and CDR2 sequences are DFQATT and SNEGSKA (reference sequence). The CDR3 nucleotides read TGCAGTGCTGTGGCGGACGTCGAGTTGGAGCAGTACTTC. It yields the protein CSAVADVELEQYF.

The chain links TRBV13 to TRBJ1-5, with D possibly TRBD1 on 5 matching bases. V was cut by 2 bases and J by 4 bases, with 9 bases left in between. In germline, CDR1 is PRHDT, CDR2 FYEKMQ (reference sequence). The CDR3 is made up of 14 amino acids. The CDR3 sequence: CASSLYGANQPQHF. Here the CDR3 DNA reads TGTGCCAGCAGCTTATATGGGGCTAATCAGCCCCAGCATTTT. Complete variable domain (other parts from reference TRBV13 and TRBJ1-5): AAGVIQSPRHLIKEKRETATLKCYPIPRHDTVYWYQQGPGQDPQFLISFYEKMQSDKGSIPDRFSAQQFSDYHSELNMSSLELGDSALYFCASSLYGANQPQHFGDGTRLSIL.

The V and J genes are TRBV9 and TRBJ2-7; TRBD2 matches at 7 bases. Trimming cost V 4 bases and J 0 bases; bases outside gene matches: 19. This CDR3 is 19 amino acids long. CDR1 SGDLS and CDR2 YYNGEE come from the germline V gene. CDR3 region: CASSPRAGIWRESSYEQYF. The CDR3 bases are TGTGCCAGCAGCCCCCGAGCGGGCATCTGGCGGGAGAGCTCCTACGAGCAGTACTTC.

This clonotype was detected a few times. V usage is TRBV7-2 and J usage is TRBJ2-5; D possibly corresponds to TRBD2 (6 bases). CDR3 length equals 14 residues. Germline CDR1 is SGHTA and CDR2 is FQGNSA. Trimming took off 5 bases at V and 1 base at J, with 11 bases between the two ends. For the CDR3, the DNA is TGTGCCAGCAGCCGGTCGGGACTCCAAGAGACCCAGTACTTC. This sequence encodes CASSRSGLQETQYF.

The rearrangement uses TRBV10-3 and TRBJ1-1; 9 bases are shared with TRBD1. The CDR3 consists of 15 residues. The germline V gene has CDR1 ENHRY and CDR2 SYGVKD. J was trimmed by 1 base and V by 5 bases; bases with no gene match: 5. CDR3 amino acids: CAISPGTGPNTEAFF. CDR3 DNA: TGTGCCATCAGTCCCGGGACAGGGCCGAACACTGAAGCTTTCTTT.

The rearrangement links TRBV9 to TRBJ1-2; D ambiguous. The CDR3 covers 14 residues. V was pared by 0 bases and J by 2 bases, with 8 bases between. Germline-derived CDR1 and CDR2 are SGDLS and YYNGEE. The CDR3 reads CASSVGSGNYGYTF. Written as DNA, the CDR3 is TGTGCCAGCAGCGTAGGTTCGGGAAACTATGGCTACACCTTC.

The V gene is TRBV5-1, the J gene TRBJ2-6; D is unclear. V was pared by 4 bases and J by 0 bases, with 11 bases between. Germline V lookup: CDR1 SGHRS, CDR2 YFSETQ. CDR3 size: 16 residues. Written as DNA, the CDR3 is TGCGCCAGCAGCCCTAGTGTCCGCTCTGGGGCCAACGTCCTGACTTTC. Translating gives CASSPSVRSGANVLTF.

The chain carries TRBV12-3 or TRBV12-4 and TRBJ2-6; D is unclear. Trimming removed 11 bases from V and 0 bases from J, with 14 bases in between. The CDR3 is 15 amino acids. The CDR3, as DNA: TGTGCCGCCCGGCAGTATGACTCTGGGGCCAACGTCCTGACTTTC. Its translation: CAARQYDSGANVLTF.

This clonotype was seen a single time. This sequence joins TRBV7-9 and TRBJ2-3; D might be TRBD1 or TRBD2, each matching 5 bases. The V gene lost 1 base and the J gene lost 1 base, with 9 bases spanning the gap. Germline V gene sequence: CDR1 SEHNR, CDR2 FQNEAQ (reference sequence). The CDR3 spans 15 residues. For the CDR3, the DNA is TGTGCCAGCAGCTTAGTCTGGGGACGCACAGATACGCAGTATTTT. Residues: CASSLVWGRTDTQYF.

Only one count was recorded for this clonotype. The J gene is TRBJ1-2, the V gene TRBV20-1; no firm D call. Germline CDR1 and CDR2: DFQATT and SNEGSKA (reference sequence). The length of the CDR3 is 10 residues. Trimming left V 3 bases short and J 4 bases short, with 3 bases between. The CDR3 here is CSASRYGYTF. The CDR3 bases are TGCAGTGCTAGTCGCTATGGCTACACCTTC.

This clonotype was counted a few times. The chain is built from TRBV20-1 and TRBJ2-7; 7 nucleotides match TRBD2. This CDR3 contains 16 residues. Per germline, CDR1 DFQATT and CDR2 SNEGSKA (reference sequence). The junction had 10 bases not matched to a gene; V was cut back by 2 bases and J by 0 bases. CDR3 nucleotide sequence: TGCAGTGCTAGATGGGAGGCTAGCGGCTTCTCCTACGAGCAGTACTTC. Encoded protein: CSARWEASGFSYEQYF.

The J gene is TRBJ2-3, the V gene TRBV20-1, with unresolved D. V was pared by 3 bases and J by 5 bases, with 3 bases between. The CDR3 consists of 10 residues. Germline V gives CDR1 DFQATT, CDR2 SNEGSKA (reference sequence). The CDR3 sequence: CSASLDTQYF. The CDR3 bases are TGCAGTGCTAGTTTAGATACGCAGTATTTT.

The J gene is TRBJ1-1, the V gene TRBV5-1; 7 bases align to TRBD1. The germline V gene encodes CDR1 SGHRS and CDR2 YFSETQ. CDR3 length: 15 residues. The V and J ends lost 4 bases and 1 base, in that order; junction bases with no gene match: 7. CDR3 residues: CASSQIRQGNTEAFF. The CDR3 nucleotides read TGCGCCAGCAGCCAGATACGACAGGGGAACACTGAAGCTTTCTTT.

The chain couples TRBV25-1 to TRBJ2-1; maybe TRBD1 (5 bases). Per germline, CDR1 MGHDK and CDR2 SYGVNS. The CDR3 sequence is 13 residues long. Trimming took 1 base from V and 11 from J, leaving 12 bases between them. Here the CDR3 DNA reads TGTGCCAGCAGTGAATGGCAGGGCCGCAAGCAGTTCTTC. It specifies CASSEWQGRKQFF.

This chain joins TRBV6-1 and TRBJ2-1, with 11 positions matching TRBD2. V trimming: 3 bases; J trimming: 9 bases; junction bases outside the gene matches: 7. CDR1 is MNHNS, CDR2 SASEGT, per germline. The CDR3 covers 15 residues. DNA of the CDR3: TGTGCCAGCAGTGAGGGACTAGCGGATGCTAGTGAGCAGTTCTTC. The encoded protein is CASSEGLADASEQFF.

This clonotype was seen a handful of times. This rearrangement joins TRBV5-1 to TRBJ2-5; the match to TRBD2 covers 7 bases. Germline V gives CDR1 SGHRS, CDR2 YFSETQ. The CDR3 runs to 15 residues. J lost 2 bases, V lost 2 bases, and 6 bases had no gene match. Written as DNA, the CDR3 is TGCGCCAGCAGCTTTATCGGGGACTATCAAGAGACCCAGTACTTC. As protein: CASSFIGDYQETQYF.

The J gene is TRBJ2-2, the V gene TRBV11-2, with D hard to call. The V end lost 1 base, the J end lost 0 bases, and 6 bases lay between the germline ends. The CDR3 is 15 residues long. The V gene's germline CDR1 is SGHAT and CDR2 FQNNGV. The CDR3 region has the DNA TGTGCCAGCAGCTTAGCCCCCACGAACACCGGGGAGCTGTTTTTT. Translation gives CASSLAPTNTGELFF.

The rearrangement uses TRBV6-1 and TRBJ1-5; D call uncertain. Germline V gene lookup returns CDR1 MNHNS and CDR2 SASEGT. CDR3 length equals 11 residues. V gave up 8 bases and J gave up 4 bases, with 6 bases separating them. CDR3 sequence (DNA): TGTGCCAGCTCTGGAAATCAGCCCCAGCATTTT. Amino acids: CASSGNQPQHF.

This chain uses TRBV10-3 with TRBJ2-3, with D maybe TRBD1 (6 bases). CDR1 and CDR2 from the germline V gene are ENHRY and SYGVKD. V lost 11 bases to trimming and J lost 3 bases, with 15 bases between them. The CDR3 is 13 amino acids. CDR3 in amino acids: CAVVGGETDTQYF. In nucleotides, the CDR3 is TGTGCCGTCGTAGGGGGAGAGACAGATACGCAGTATTTT.

Points on this clonotype: One end of the junction fails to match germline, which may point to a read error. The V and J genes are TRBV24-1 and TRBJ2-2; 8 bases are shared with TRBD2. The CDR3 totals 16 residues. From germline, CDR1 is KGHDR and CDR2 SFDVKD. CDR3 bases: TGTGCCACCAGTGATCCGGGGGGGCCTAACACCGGGGAGCGGTTTTTT. Translated: CATSDPGGPNTGERFF.

This chain joins TRBV29-1 and TRBJ2-7; 8 bases are a match to TRBD1. The DNA end lines up better with TRBJ2-5; the J call may be wrong. This CDR3 contains 12 residues. Germline V gives CDR1 SQVTM, CDR2 ANQGSEA. The CDR3 DNA sequence: TGCAGCATGGCCAGGGGGCCAGAGACCCAGTACTTC. Translating it yields CSMARGPETQYF.

In this sample, this clonotype turned up a few times. This chain uses TRBV20-1 with TRBJ2-5; 11 bases are a match to TRBD2. The V segment lost 1 base and the J segment 5 bases; nucleotides outside the gene matches: 12. CDR3 length: 17 residues. Germline V CDR1 and CDR2: DFQATT, SNEGSKA (reference sequence). DNA for the CDR3: TGCAGTGCTAGAGCGGCGGTAGCGGGAGGGCGAGGGGAGACCCAGTACTTC. Amino acid sequence: CSARAAVAGGRGETQYF.